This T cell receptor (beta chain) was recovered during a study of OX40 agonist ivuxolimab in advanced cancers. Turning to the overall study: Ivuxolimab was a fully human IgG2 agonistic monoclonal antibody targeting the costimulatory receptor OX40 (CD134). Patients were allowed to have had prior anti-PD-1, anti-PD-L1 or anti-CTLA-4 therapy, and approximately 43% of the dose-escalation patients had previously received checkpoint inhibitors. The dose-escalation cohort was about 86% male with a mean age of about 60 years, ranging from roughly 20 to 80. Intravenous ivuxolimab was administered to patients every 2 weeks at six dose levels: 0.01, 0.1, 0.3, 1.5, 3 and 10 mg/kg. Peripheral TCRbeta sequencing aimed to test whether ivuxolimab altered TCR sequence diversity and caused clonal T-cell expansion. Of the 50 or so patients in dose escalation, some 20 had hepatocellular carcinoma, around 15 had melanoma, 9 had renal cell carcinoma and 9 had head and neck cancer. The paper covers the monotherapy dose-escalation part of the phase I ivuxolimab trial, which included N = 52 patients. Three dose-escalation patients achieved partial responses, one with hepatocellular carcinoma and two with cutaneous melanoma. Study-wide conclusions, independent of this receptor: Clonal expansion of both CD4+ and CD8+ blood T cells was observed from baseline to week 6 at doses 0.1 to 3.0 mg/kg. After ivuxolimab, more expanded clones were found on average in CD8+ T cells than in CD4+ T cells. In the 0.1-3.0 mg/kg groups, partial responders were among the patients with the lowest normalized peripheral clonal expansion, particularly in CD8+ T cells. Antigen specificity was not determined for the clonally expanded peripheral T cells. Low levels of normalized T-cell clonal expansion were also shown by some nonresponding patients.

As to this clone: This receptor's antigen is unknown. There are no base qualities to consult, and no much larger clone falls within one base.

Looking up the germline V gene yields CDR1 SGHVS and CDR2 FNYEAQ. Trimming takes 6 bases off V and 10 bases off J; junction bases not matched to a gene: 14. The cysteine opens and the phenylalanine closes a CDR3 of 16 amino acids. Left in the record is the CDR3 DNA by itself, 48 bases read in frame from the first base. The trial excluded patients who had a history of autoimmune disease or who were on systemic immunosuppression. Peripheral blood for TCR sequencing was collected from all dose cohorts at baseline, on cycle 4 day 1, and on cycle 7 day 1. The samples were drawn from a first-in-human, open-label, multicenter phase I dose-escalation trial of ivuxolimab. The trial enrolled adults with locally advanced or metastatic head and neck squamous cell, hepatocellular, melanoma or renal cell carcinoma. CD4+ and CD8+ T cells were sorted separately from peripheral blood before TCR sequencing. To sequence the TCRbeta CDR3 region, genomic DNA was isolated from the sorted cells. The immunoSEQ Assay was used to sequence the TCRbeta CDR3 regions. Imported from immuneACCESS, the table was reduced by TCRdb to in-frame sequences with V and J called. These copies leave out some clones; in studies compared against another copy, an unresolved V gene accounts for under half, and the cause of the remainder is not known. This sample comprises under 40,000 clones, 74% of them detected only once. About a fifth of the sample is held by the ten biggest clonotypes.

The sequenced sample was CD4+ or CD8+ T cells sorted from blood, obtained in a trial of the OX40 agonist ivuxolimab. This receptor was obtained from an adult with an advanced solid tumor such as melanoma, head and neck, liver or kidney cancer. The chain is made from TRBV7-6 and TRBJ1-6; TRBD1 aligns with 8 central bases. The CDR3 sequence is CASSPRGQGARSPLHF. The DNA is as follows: TGTGCCAGCAGTCCCAGGGGTCAGGGGGCAAGGTCACCCCTCCACTTT. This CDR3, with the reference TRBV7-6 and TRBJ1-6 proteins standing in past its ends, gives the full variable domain GAGVSQSPRYKVTKRGQDVALRCDPISGHVSLYWYRQALGQGPEFLTYFNYEAQQDKSGLPNDRFSAERPEGSISTLTIQRTEQRDSAMYRCASSPRGQGARSPLHFGNGTRLTVT.